The rows below give T cell receptor beta chains drawn from one sample of a study of shared clonotypes between healthy human individuals. The method was immunoSEQ multiplex PCR; TCRdb's version includes in-frame clones alone and lacks a portion of them. The repertoire has a few hundred thousand clones, roughly 84% of them found once; the top ten carry around 15%. The sequenced sample was memory CD8+ T cells sorted from blood. The receptors here all came from a man in his late teens or twenties in good health. Each CDR3 is given with its conserved first and last residue. A D gene is named only where the DNA matches it firmly. Rows may omit the clone size; those that give it use once, few, many or a size class.

V	size	J	D	DNA	CDR3
TRBV9	-	TRBJ1-6	-	TGTGCCAGCAGCCCCACCCCTCCGACTTGGTCGGGGGGACCCCTCCACTTT	CASSPTPPTWSGGPLHF
TRBV9	-	TRBJ2-7	TRBD2	TGTGCCAGCAGCTCCGGGACTAGCTTCGACGAGCAGTACTTC	CASSSGTSFDEQYF
TRBV4-3	-	TRBJ2-1	-	TGCGCCAGCAGCTATTCGAGGGGTAGTCAGTCCTACAATGAGCAGTTCTTC	CASSYSRGSQSYNEQFF
TRBV29-1	-	TRBJ2-3	TRBD1	TGCAGCGTTGAACCAACGACAGGGCCCGCCACAGATACGCAGTATTTT	CSVEPTTGPATDTQYF
TRBV27	few	TRBJ1-1	-	TGTGCCAGCAGTGCCTTAATTGCGAACACTGAAGCTTTCTTT	CASSALIANTEAFF
TRBV6-1	few	TRBJ1-4	-	TGTGCCAGCAAGGGGGAGGATGAAAAACTGTTTTTT	CASKGEDEKLFF
TRBV28	-	TRBJ1-1	-	TGTGCCAGCAGTTTAACCGGAGGGTTTATGAACACTGAAGCTTTCTTT	CASSLTGGFMNTEAFF
TRBV13	-	TRBJ2-7	TRBD1	TGTGCCAGCAGCTTAAGGACAGGGGTCTACGAGCAGTACTTC	CASSLRTGVYEQYF
TRBV7-3	-	TRBJ2-7	-	TGTGCCAGCAGCCCACAAGTTCTAGGGATTTACGAGCAGTACTTC	CASSPQVLGIYEQYF
TRBV14	-	TRBJ1-5	TRBD1	TGTGCCAGCAGCCAAGAACAGGGGGCCACCTATAGCAATCAGCCCCAGCATTTT	CASSQEQGATYSNQPQHF
TRBV15	-	TRBJ2-7	-	TGTGCCACCAGTCCGGGACAATCCTACGAGCAGTACTTC	CATSPGQSYEQYF
TRBV6-5	-	TRBJ2-7	-	TGTGCCAGCAGCCTCGGGGGCGGGAGTTACGAGCAGTACTTC	CASSLGGGSYEQYF
TRBV6-5	-	TRBJ1-3	-	TGTGCCAGCAGTTACTCGTCAGGTGCGGGAAACACCATATATTTT	CASSYSSGAGNTIYF
TRBV7-9	once	TRBJ2-2	-	TGTGCCAGCAGCTTAGCGCGCGTACAGGGCGCCGGGGAGCTGTTTTTT	CASSLARVQGAGELFF
TRBV5-6	-	TRBJ2-7	-	TGTGCCAGCAGCTTGGGCTCGAACTACGAGCAGTACTTC	CASSLGSNYEQYF
TRBV9	-	TRBJ2-3	-	TGTGCCAGCAGCGTCCCGGGATGGGGCACAGATACGCAGTATTTT	CASSVPGWGTDTQYF
TRBV27	-	TRBJ2-7	-	TGTGCCAGCAGTTTTCTCGGGGAGACCGAGCAGTACTTC	CASSFLGETEQYF
TRBV6-6	-	TRBJ2-1	TRBD2	TGTGCCAGCGGGGGGGATGAGCAGTTCTTC	CASGGDEQFF
TRBV29-1	-	TRBJ2-7	-	TGCAGCGTTGCAAATTGGAGCTCCTACGAGCAGTACTTC	CSVANWSSYEQYF
TRBV11-2	-	TRBJ1-2	-	TGTGCCAGCAGCTTAGTTGGAGGAAACTATGGCTACACCTTC	CASSLVGGNYGYTF
TRBV10-1	few	TRBJ2-7	-	TGCGCCAGCATCAACGGGACCTACGAGCAGTACTTC	CASINGTYEQYF
TRBV11-3	-	TRBJ2-3	-	TGTGCCAGCAGCTTTGGGACAGATACGCAGTATTTT	CASSFGTDTQYF
TRBV9	-	TRBJ2-1	-	TGTGCCAGCAGCGATCGGGAACCCCCAGGGAATGAGCAGTTCTTC	CASSDREPPGNEQFF
TRBV29-1	-	TRBJ2-2	TRBD2	TGCAGCGTTGAAGCTACTAGCGGTTTACCCGGGGAGCTGTTTTTT	CSVEATSGLPGELFF
TRBV11-3	once	TRBJ2-3	-	TGTGCCAGCAGCCACAGAATTTTGAGCACAGATACGCAGTATTTT	CASSHRILSTDTQYF
TRBV11-1	-	TRBJ2-1	-	TGTGCCAGCAGCTTATCCTATTGGGGGCCATCATTCTACAATGAGCAGTTCTTC	CASSLSYWGPSFYNEQFF
TRBV7-7	-	TRBJ2-2	-	TGTGCTAGCAGCCGACAGACCGGGGAGCTGTTTTTT	CASSRQTGELFF
TRBV10-1	-	TRBJ2-3	TRBD2	TGCGCCAGCAGTGAGACTTTAGCGGGGTCTAGCACAGATACGCAGTATTTT	CASSETLAGSSTDTQYF
TRBV19	-	TRBJ2-7	-	TGTGCCAGTAGTATGAACCGGGACTTCTCCTCCTACGAGCAGTACTTC	CASSMNRDFSSYEQYF
TRBV7-9	once	TRBJ2-5	-	TGTGCCAGCAGCTTAACAAACAGGGAAGAGACCCAGTACTTC	CASSLTNREETQYF
TRBV27	-	TRBJ2-7	TRBD2	TGTGCCAGCAGATGGGGGGGAGACACAGCCTACGAGCAGTACTTC	CASRWGGDTAYEQYF
TRBV19	few	TRBJ2-4	-	TGTGCCAGTAGTATTAGAAGAAACATTCAGTACTTC	CASSIRRNIQYF
TRBV5-4	-	TRBJ1-3	-	TGTGCCAGCAGCTTGTCGCCGGGCTCTGGAAACACCATATATTTT	CASSLSPGSGNTIYF
TRBV10-2	-	TRBJ2-3	TRBD2	TGCGCCAGCAGTGACCTGTCTAGCGGGTTTTACACAGATACGCAGTATTTT	CASSDLSSGFYTDTQYF
TRBV4-1	-	TRBJ2-7	-	TGCGCCAGCAGCCACTCCGAGACAGGCTCCTACGAGCAGTACTTC	CASSHSETGSYEQYF
TRBV18	once	TRBJ2-7	-	TGTGCCAGCTCACCAATCAGCGGTCTGGCACCTAGGTACGAGCAGTACTTC	CASSPISGLAPRYEQYF
TRBV28	-	TRBJ2-1	-	TGTGCCACAATCCCTCCCCACCGACGTTACAATGAGCAGTTCTTC	CATIPPHRRYNEQFF
TRBV30	-	TRBJ1-4	TRBD1	TGTGCCTGGAAAGATCGACAGGGATCGGCAACTAATGAAAAACTGTTTTTT	CAWKDRQGSATNEKLFF
TRBV28	once	TRBJ2-2	-	TGTGCCAGCAGTTCCCCGACAGAGGGTGACGGGGAGCTGTTTTTT	CASSSPTEGDGELFF
TRBV6-5	-	TRBJ2-1	-	TGTGCCAGCAGTTACACCCACTCGAATGAGCAGTTCTTC	CASSYTHSNEQFF
TRBV6-5	-	TRBJ2-7	-	TGTGCCAGCAGTTACTCGGCGGGACAAGACCTCTACGAGCAGTACTTC	CASSYSAGQDLYEQYF
TRBV30	-	TRBJ1-6	TRBD1	TGTGCCTGGAGTGACGGACTAACAGGGGGTTATTCACCCCTCCACTTT	CAWSDGLTGGYSPLHF
TRBV11-2	-	TRBJ2-1	-	TGTGCCAGCAGCTTCCCTCGAACGACAGGACTGGGGCCTAATGAGCAGTTCTTC	CASSFPRTTGLGPNEQFF
TRBV29-1	once	TRBJ2-1	-	TGCAGCGTTGGGGACCCTACTGGGACCTACAATGAGCAGTTCTTC	CSVGDPTGTYNEQFF
TRBV27	-	TRBJ2-2	-	TGTGCCAGCAGTTTAGAGGGACTCGCGAACACCGGGGAGCTGTTTTTT	CASSLEGLANTGELFF
TRBV4-1	once	TRBJ2-7	-	TGCGCCAGCAGCCTCGGAGGGGTCGAGCAGTACTTC	CASSLGGVEQYF
TRBV9	-	TRBJ2-3	TRBD2	TGTGCCAGCAGCGTAACTAGCGGGGTTACCACAGATACGCAGTATTTT	CASSVTSGVTTDTQYF
TRBV7-9	few	TRBJ2-7	-	TGTGCCAGCAGCTTATCGATTAGCGACGAGCAGTACTTC	CASSLSISDEQYF
TRBV7-2	few	TRBJ2-3	-	TGTGCCAGCAGCACAAGACAGACGAGCACAGATACGCAGTATTTT	CASSTRQTSTDTQYF